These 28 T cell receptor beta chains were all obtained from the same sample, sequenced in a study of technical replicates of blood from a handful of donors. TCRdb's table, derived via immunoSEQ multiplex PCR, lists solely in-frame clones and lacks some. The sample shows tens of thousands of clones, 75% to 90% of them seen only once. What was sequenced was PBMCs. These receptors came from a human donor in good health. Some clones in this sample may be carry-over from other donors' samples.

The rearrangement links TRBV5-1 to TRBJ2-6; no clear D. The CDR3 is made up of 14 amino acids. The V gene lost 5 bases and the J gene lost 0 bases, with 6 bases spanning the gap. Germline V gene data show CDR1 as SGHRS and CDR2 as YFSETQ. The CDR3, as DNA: TGCGCCAGCAGGTTGTACTCTGGGGCCAACGTCCTGACTTTC. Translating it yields CASRLYSGANVLTF.

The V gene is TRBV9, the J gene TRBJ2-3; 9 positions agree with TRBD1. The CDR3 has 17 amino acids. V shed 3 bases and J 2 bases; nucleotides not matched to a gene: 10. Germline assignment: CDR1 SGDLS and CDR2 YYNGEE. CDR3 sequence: CASSEGTGRFSTDTQYF. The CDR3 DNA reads TGTGCCAGCAGCGAGGGGACAGGGAGGTTTTCCACAGATACGCAGTATTTT. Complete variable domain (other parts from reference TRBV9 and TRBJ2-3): DSGVTQTPKHLITATGQRVTLRCSPRSGDLSVYWYQQSLDQGLQFLIQYYNGEERAKGNILERFSAQQFPDLHSELNLSSLELGDSALYFCASSEGTGRFSTDTQYFGPGTRLTVL.

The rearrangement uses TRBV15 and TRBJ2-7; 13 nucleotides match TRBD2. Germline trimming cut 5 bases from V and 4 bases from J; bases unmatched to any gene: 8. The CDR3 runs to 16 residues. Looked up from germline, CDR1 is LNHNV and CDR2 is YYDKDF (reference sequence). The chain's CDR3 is CATSEGLAGMKYEQYF. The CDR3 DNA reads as TGTGCCACCAGCGAGGGACTAGCGGGAATGAAGTACGAGCAGTACTTC.

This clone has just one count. The CDR3 DNA sequence: TGTGCCAGTAGTATAGAGAGGGGGACTAGCGGGGGGCGAACGACCCAGTACTTC. Its translation is CASSIERGTSGGRTTQYF. The chain couples TRBV19 to TRBJ2-5; 15 nucleotides agree with TRBD2. CDR1 and CDR2 from the germline V gene are LNHDA and SQIVND (reference sequence). V trimming: 0 bases; J trimming: 7 bases; junction bases outside the gene matches: 9. The length of the CDR3 is 18 residues.

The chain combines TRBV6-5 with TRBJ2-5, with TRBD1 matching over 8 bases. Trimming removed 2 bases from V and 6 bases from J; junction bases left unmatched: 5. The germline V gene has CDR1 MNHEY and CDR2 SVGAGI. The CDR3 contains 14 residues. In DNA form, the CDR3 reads TGTGCCAGCAGTTACGGACAGGGTATGAAGACCCAGTACTTC. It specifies CASSYGQGMKTQYF.

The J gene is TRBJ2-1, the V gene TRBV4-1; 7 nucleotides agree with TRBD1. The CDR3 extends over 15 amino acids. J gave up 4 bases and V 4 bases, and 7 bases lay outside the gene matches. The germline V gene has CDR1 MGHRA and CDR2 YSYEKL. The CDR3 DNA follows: TGCGCCAGCAGCCCCAAGACACAGGGGTACAATGAGCAGTTCTTC. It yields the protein CASSPKTQGYNEQFF.

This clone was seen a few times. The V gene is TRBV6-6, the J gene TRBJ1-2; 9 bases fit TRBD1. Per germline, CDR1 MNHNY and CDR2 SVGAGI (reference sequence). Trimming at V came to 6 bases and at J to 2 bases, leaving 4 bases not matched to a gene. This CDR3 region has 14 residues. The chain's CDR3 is CASSFGTGNYGYTF. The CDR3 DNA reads TGTGCCAGCAGCTTCGGGACAGGGAACTATGGCTACACCTTC.

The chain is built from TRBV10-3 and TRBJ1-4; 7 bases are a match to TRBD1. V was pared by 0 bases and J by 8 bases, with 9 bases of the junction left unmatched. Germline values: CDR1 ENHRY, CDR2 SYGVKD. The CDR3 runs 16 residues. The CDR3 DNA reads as TGTGCCATCAGTGAGTCGAGGGGCAGGGGGGAAGAAAAACTGTTTTTT. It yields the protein CAISESRGRGEEKLFF.

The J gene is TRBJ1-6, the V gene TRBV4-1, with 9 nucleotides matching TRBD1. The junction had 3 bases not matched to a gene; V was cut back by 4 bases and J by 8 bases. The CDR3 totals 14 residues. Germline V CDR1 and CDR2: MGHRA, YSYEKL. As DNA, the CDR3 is TGCGCCAGCAGCCCTAGGGACAGGGATTCACCCCTCCACTTT. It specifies CASSPRDRDSPLHF.

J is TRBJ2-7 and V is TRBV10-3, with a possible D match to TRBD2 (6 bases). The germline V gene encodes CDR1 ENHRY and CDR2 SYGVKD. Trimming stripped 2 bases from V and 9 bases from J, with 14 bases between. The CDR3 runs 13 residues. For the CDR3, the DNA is TGTGCCATCAGTGAGATACCGGGAGTAGTGCAGTACTTC. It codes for CAISEIPGVVQYF.

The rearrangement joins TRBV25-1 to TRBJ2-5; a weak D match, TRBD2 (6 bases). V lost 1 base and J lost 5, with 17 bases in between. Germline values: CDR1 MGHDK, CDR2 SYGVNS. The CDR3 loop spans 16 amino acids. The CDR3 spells CASSELGRESPETQYF. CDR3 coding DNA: TGTGCCAGCAGTGAATTAGGCCGGGAGTCTCCGGAGACCCAGTACTTC.

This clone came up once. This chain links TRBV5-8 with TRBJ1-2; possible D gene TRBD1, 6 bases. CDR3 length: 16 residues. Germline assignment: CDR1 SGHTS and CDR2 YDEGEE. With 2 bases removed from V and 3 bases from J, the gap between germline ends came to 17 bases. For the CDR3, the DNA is TGTGCCAGCAGCTTCCTACCGGGGGGCGGATACTATGGCTACACCTTC. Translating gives CASSFLPGGGYYGYTF.

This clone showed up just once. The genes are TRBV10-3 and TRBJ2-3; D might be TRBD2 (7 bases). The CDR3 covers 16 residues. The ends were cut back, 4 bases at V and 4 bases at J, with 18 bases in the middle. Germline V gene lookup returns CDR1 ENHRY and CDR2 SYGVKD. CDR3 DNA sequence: TGTGCCATCAGTGGAAGAAGGGGGGGCGGAGCAGATACGCAGTATTTT. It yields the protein CAISGRRGGGADTQYF.

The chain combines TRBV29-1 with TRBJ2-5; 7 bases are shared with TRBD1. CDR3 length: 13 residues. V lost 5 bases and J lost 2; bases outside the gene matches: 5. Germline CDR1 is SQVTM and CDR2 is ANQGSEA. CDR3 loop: CSVLTTGQETQYF. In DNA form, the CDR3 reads TGCAGCGTTTTAACGACAGGGCAAGAGACCCAGTACTTC.

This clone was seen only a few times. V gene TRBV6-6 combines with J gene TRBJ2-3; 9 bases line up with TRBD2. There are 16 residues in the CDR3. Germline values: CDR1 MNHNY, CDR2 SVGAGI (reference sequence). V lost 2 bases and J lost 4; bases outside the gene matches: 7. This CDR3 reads CASSYLQREVSDTQYF. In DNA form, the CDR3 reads TGTGCCAGCAGTTACCTTCAGCGGGAGGTCTCAGATACGCAGTATTTT.

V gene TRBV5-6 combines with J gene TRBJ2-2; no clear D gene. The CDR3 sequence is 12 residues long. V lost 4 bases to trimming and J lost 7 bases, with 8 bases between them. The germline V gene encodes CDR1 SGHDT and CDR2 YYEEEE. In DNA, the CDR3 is TGTGCCAGCAGCCGAGACATCGGGGAGCTGTTTTTT. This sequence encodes CASSRDIGELFF.

The CDR3 DNA is TGCGCCAGCAGCTCGGGCCGGGCTAGCGCGTACCAAGAGACCCAGTACTTC. Its translation: CASSSGRASAYQETQYF. The chain couples TRBV5-1 to TRBJ2-5; possibly TRBD2 for D (6 bases). Germline CDR1 and CDR2: SGHRS and YFSETQ. Trimming removed 3 bases at V and 0 bases at J, with 18 bases between. There are 17 residues in the CDR3.

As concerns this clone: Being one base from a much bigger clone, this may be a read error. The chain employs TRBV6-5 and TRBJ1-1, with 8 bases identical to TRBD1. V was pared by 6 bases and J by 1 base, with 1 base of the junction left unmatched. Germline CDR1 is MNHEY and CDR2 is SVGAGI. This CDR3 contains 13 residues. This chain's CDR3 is CASRTGGNTEAFF. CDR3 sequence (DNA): TGTGCCAGCAGAACAGGGGGGAACACTGAAGCTTTCTTT.

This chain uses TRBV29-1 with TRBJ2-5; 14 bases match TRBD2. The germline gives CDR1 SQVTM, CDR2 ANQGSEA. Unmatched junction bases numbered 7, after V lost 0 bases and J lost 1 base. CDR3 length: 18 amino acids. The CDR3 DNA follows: TGCAGCGTTGAAGATCTAGGGACTAGCGGGGGACCCCAAGAGACCCAGTACTTC. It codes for CSVEDLGTSGGPQETQYF.

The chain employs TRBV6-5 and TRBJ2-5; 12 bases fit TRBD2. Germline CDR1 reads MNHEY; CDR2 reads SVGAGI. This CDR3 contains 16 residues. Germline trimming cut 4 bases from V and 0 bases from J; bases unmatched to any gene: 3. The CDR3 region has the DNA TGTGCCAGCAGTTCCCGACTAGCGGGGGACCAAGAGACCCAGTACTTC. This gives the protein CASSSRLAGDQETQYF.

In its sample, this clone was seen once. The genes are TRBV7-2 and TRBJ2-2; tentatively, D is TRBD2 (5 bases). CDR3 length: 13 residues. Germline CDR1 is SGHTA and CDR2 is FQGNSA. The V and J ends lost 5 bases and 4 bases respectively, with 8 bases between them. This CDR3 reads CASSPRGTGELFF. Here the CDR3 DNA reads TGTGCCAGCAGCCCTCGGGGCACCGGGGAGCTGTTTTTT.

The DNA for the CDR3 is TGTGCCTGGGGTTTATCACAGGGGGCTAGCTACACCTTC. The encoded protein is CAWGLSQGASYTF. The chain has TRBV30 and TRBJ1-2, with TRBD1 matching over 9 bases. The CDR3 is 13 residues long. Germline assignment: CDR1 GTSNPN and CDR2 SVGIG (reference sequence). V shed 5 bases, J shed 9 bases, and the junction held 10 bases outside the gene matches.

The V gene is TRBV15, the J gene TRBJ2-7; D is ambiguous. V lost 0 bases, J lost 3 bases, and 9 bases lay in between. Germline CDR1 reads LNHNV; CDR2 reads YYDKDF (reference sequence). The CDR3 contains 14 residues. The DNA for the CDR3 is TGTGCCACCAGCAGAGACAGTCTCCTCTACGAGCAGTACTTC. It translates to CATSRDSLLYEQYF.

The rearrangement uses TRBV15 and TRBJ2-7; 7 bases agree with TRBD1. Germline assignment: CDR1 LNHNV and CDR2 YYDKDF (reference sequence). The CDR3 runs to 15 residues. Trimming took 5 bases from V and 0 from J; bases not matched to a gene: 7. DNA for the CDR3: TGTGCCACCAGCGTGTTACGGGACAGCTCCTACGAGCAGTACTTC. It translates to CATSVLRDSSYEQYF.

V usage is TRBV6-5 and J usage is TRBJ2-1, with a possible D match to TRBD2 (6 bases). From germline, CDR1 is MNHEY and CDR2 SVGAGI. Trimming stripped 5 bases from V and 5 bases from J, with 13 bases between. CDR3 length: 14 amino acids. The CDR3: CASSPWGVNNEQFF. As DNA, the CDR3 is TGTGCCAGCAGTCCGTGGGGGGTTAACAATGAGCAGTTCTTC.

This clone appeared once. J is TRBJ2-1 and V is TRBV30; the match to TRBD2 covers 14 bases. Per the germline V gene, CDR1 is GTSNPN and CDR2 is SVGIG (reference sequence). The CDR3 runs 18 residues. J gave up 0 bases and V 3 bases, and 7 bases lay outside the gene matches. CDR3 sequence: CAWSAMGTSGSSYNEQFF. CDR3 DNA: TGTGCCTGGAGCGCTATGGGGACTAGCGGGAGCTCCTACAATGAGCAGTTCTTC.

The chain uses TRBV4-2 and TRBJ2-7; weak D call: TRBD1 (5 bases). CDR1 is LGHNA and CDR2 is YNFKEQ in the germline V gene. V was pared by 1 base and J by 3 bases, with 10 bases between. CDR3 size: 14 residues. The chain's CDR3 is CASSQGLDSYEQYF. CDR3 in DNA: TGTGCCAGCAGCCAAGGACTCGACAGCTACGAGCAGTACTTC.

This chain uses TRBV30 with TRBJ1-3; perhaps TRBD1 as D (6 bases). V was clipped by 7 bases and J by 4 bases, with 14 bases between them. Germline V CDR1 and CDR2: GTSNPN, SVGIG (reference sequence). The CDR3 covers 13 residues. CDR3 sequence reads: CASGRGSGNTIYF. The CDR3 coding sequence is TGTGCCTCTGGGAGGGGGTCGGGAAACACCATATATTTT.